Listed here are 23 T cell receptor beta chains from one sample, sequenced in a study of PD-1 blockade in classical Hodgkin lymphoma. Generated by immunoSEQ multiplex PCR, the TCRdb table keeps only in-frame clones and is missing some. The data show roughly 96,000 clones, 80% to 90% seen once. After autologous stem cell transplantation all patients relapsed, and prior brentuximab vedotin exposure differed between cohorts. The sequenced sample was peripheral blood mononuclear cells (PBMCs), obtained before the second cycle of nivolumab. Receptor source: a human donor with classical Hodgkin lymphoma.

The chain uses TRBV5-4 and TRBJ1-3, with TRBD1 identical over 10 bases. Losses at the gene ends were 4 bases for V and 7 bases for J; bases not matched to a gene: 2. This CDR3 spans 13 amino acids. The germline V gene has CDR1 SGHNT and CDR2 YYREEE (reference sequence). The CDR3 DNA reads as TGTGCCAGCAGCCTGGACAGGGGGAACACCATATATTTT. This gives the protein CASSLDRGNTIYF.

This chain connects TRBV7-9 to TRBJ2-7, with D possibly being TRBD1 (6 bases). V was pared by 0 bases and J by 11 bases, with 17 bases between. This CDR3 has 14 amino acids. Germline lookup yields CDR1 SEHNR and CDR2 FQNEAQ (reference sequence). Here the CDR3 reads CASSLAVDRPLKYF. The DNA of the CDR3 is TGTGCCAGCAGCTTAGCAGTCGACAGGCCACTGAAGTACTTC.

This rearrangement joins TRBV5-4 to TRBJ2-2; 10 bases match TRBD2. The ends lost 1 base at V and 6 bases at J; junction bases unmatched: 3. The V gene's germline CDR1 is SGHNT and CDR2 YYREEE (reference sequence). The CDR3 totals 15 residues. In DNA form, the CDR3 reads TGTGCCAGCAGCTTGATAGCGGGGGGAGCCGGGGAGCTGTTTTTT. This codes for CASSLIAGGAGELFF.

V gene TRBV10-3 combines with J gene TRBJ2-7; D perhaps matches TRBD1 (6 bases). The CDR3 spans 13 residues. The V and J ends lost 6 bases and 3 bases respectively, with 12 bases between them. Germline CDR1 ENHRY, CDR2 SYGVKD. The CDR3 sequence: CAIRNTGLYEQYF. The CDR3 DNA follows: TGTGCCATCAGAAACACAGGGCTCTACGAGCAGTACTTC.

This rearrangement joins TRBV19 to TRBJ1-2, with D perhaps TRBD1 (6 bases). CDR3 length: 13 residues. Germline V gene sequence: CDR1 LNHDA, CDR2 SQIVND (reference sequence). V lost 7 bases to trimming and J lost 0 bases, with 9 bases between them. The CDR3, as DNA: TGTGCCAGTAAGGACAGAGCTAACTATGGCTACACCTTC. Its protein is CASKDRANYGYTF. The full variable domain, completed using reference TRBV19 and TRBJ1-2, is DGGITQSPKYLFRKEGQNVTLSCEQNLNHDAMYWYRQDPGQGLRLIYYSQIVNDFQKGDIAEGYSVSREKKESFPLTVTSAQKNPTAFYLCASKDRANYGYTFGSGTRLTVV.

This clone occurred once. CDR3 residues: CASSLAQGGGETQYF. The CDR3, as DNA: TGTGCCAGCAGCTTGGCGCAGGGAGGAGGAGAGACCCAGTACTTC. V is TRBV5-6 and J is TRBJ2-5, with a tentative D call TRBD2 (6 bases). Trimming left V 0 bases short and J 4 bases short, with 13 bases between. Germline lookup yields CDR1 SGHDT and CDR2 YYEEEE. The CDR3 covers 15 residues.

This chain links TRBV2 with TRBJ2-5, with 11 bases matching TRBD2. The length of the CDR3 is 15 residues. CDR1 SNHLY and CDR2 FYNNEI come from the germline V gene. V lost 2 bases and J lost 5; bases outside the gene matches: 4. CDR3 bases: TGTGCCAGCAGTGAACCTAGCGGGGGGTCGGAGACCCAGTACTTC. It codes for CASSEPSGGSETQYF.

This chain joins TRBV7-9 and TRBJ2-2; D remains unclear. The germline gives CDR1 SEHNR, CDR2 FQNEAQ (reference sequence). The CDR3 sequence is 16 residues long. V lost 2 bases and J lost 2, with 12 bases in between. CDR3 sequence (DNA): TGTGCCAGCAGCTTAAGTGCAGGAACTAACACCGGGGAGCTGTTTTTT. Amino acid sequence: CASSLSAGTNTGELFF.

The chain couples TRBV5-8 to TRBJ1-2; 7 nucleotides match TRBD1. Germline V gene data show CDR1 as SGHTS and CDR2 as YDEGEE. The ends lost 0 bases at V and 4 bases at J; junction bases unmatched: 18. CDR3 length: 19 amino acids. The chain's CDR3 is CASSLDEQRGQNGVYGYTF. The CDR3 nucleotides are TGTGCCAGCAGCTTGGACGAGCAGAGGGGGCAGAACGGCGTCTATGGCTACACCTTC.

This CDR3 reads CASSLLTSGVGYEQYF. The CDR3, as DNA: TGTGCCAGCAGCTTACTAACTAGCGGCGTTGGATACGAGCAGTACTTC. The chain uses TRBV7-8 and TRBJ2-7; 8 bases line up with TRBD2. Germline lookup yields CDR1 SGHVS and CDR2 FQNEAQ. There are 16 residues in the CDR3. Trimming took 2 bases from V and 4 from J; bases not matched to a gene: 10.

As concerns this clone: The sample has other DNA sequences that encode this CDR3 too. V is TRBV18 and J is TRBJ2-3; D remains ambiguous. CDR3 length equals 12 residues. Germline V gives CDR1 KGHSH, CDR2 LQKENI. With 3 bases removed from V and 1 base from J, the gap between germline ends came to 2 bases. The CDR3 DNA reads TGTGCCAGCTCACCTGGCACAGATACGCAGTATTTT. This sequence encodes CASSPGTDTQYF.

This clone was seen a single time. The gene calls are TRBV9 and TRBJ2-5, with D possibly being TRBD1 (6 bases). The CDR3 has 13 amino acids. Germline V CDR1 and CDR2: SGDLS, YYNGEE. V was pared by 4 bases and J by 5 bases, with 12 bases between. The CDR3 here is CASSPTGSETQYF. DNA of the CDR3: TGTGCCAGCAGCCCAACAGGGTCGGAGACCCAGTACTTC.

The chain joins TRBV9 to TRBJ2-7; TRBD1 might be the D (5 bases). The ends were cut back, 0 bases at V and 3 bases at J, with 10 bases in the middle. The CDR3 loop spans 14 amino acids. The germline V gene has CDR1 SGDLS and CDR2 YYNGEE. This CDR3 is CASSVATGNYEQYF. The CDR3 region has the DNA TGTGCCAGCAGCGTAGCTACAGGTAACTACGAGCAGTACTTC.

V and J are TRBV15 and TRBJ2-3; D is uncertain. Trimming left V 2 bases short and J 6 bases short, with 9 bases between. CDR3 length: 13 residues. Per germline, CDR1 LNHNV and CDR2 YYDKDF (reference sequence). The CDR3: CATSRLVTDTQYF. The CDR3 nucleotides are TGTGCCACCAGCAGACTAGTCACCGATACGCAGTATTTT.

This clone was observed a few times. The genes are TRBV7-9 and TRBJ1-2; perhaps TRBD1 as D (6 bases). Germline CDR1 is SEHNR and CDR2 is FQNEAQ (reference sequence). Trimming left V 5 bases short and J 3 bases short, with 16 bases between. This CDR3 has 15 residues. The CDR3 bases are TGTGCCAGCAGCCTTGGACAGACCGTGTACTATGGCTACACCTTC. This encodes CASSLGQTVYYGYTF.

CDR3 amino acids: CSVSFGGNEQYF. CDR3 coding DNA: TGCAGCGTTTCCTTTGGCGGGAACGAGCAGTACTTC. The chain employs TRBV29-1 and TRBJ2-7, with D possibly TRBD2 on 6 matching bases. Germline V gene data show CDR1 as SQVTM and CDR2 as ANQGSEA. V gave up 5 bases and J gave up 5 bases, with 13 bases separating them. The CDR3 is 12 amino acids.

This clone was counted a single time. The rearrangement uses TRBV10-3 and TRBJ2-1, with 7 positions matching TRBD1. The CDR3 sequence is 16 residues long. Germline values: CDR1 ENHRY, CDR2 SYGVKD. J lost 8 bases, V lost 4 bases, and 14 bases had no gene match. The CDR3 DNA sequence: TGTGCCATCAGTGTGATCGTCGAGACAGGGAGCGATGAGCAGTTCTTC. Encoded protein: CAISVIVETGSDEQFF.

The V and J genes are TRBV19 and TRBJ1-3; unclear D gene. Deletions cut 2 bases from V and 0 bases from J, with 8 bases between. The CDR3 covers 15 residues. Germline V gene sequence: CDR1 LNHDA, CDR2 SQIVND (reference sequence). The CDR3 nucleotides read TGTGCCAGTAGTATAAGGGCGGCCTCTGGAAACACCATATATTTT. Translation gives CASSIRAASGNTIYF.

The rearrangement links TRBV6-4 to TRBJ2-5; 11 bases match TRBD2. V lost 6 bases to trimming and J lost 5 bases; unmatched junction nucleotides: 11. Germline V lookup: CDR1 MRHNA, CDR2 SNTAGT. The CDR3 contains 16 residues. CDR3 bases: TGTGCCAGCAGGGTATTAGCGGGGGGGCCGTCTGAGACCCAGTACTTC. Its protein product is CASRVLAGGPSETQYF.

The rearrangement uses TRBV11-2 and TRBJ2-7; no reliable D call. The germline V gene encodes CDR1 SGHAT and CDR2 FQNNGV. With 0 bases removed from V and 0 bases from J, the gap between germline ends came to 3 bases. The CDR3 is made up of 13 amino acids. The CDR3 region has the DNA TGTGCCAGCAGCTTAGACACCTCCTACGAGCAGTACTTC. This sequence encodes CASSLDTSYEQYF.

The chain has TRBV9 and TRBJ2-1, with 11 positions matching TRBD2. Losses at the gene ends were 1 base for V and 4 bases for J; bases not matched to a gene: 4. Germline CDR1 and CDR2: SGDLS and YYNGEE. This CDR3 spans 16 amino acids. In nucleotides, the CDR3 is TGTGCCAGCAGCGTATGGGGACTAGCGGCTTACAATGAGCAGTTCTTC. Its translation is CASSVWGLAAYNEQFF.

The V and J genes are TRBV18 and TRBJ1-5; 10 bases fit TRBD1. Per germline, CDR1 KGHSH and CDR2 LQKENI. There are 15 residues in the CDR3. V lost 4 bases to trimming and J lost 6 bases; unmatched junction nucleotides: 6. The CDR3 here is CASSQGQGTGQPQHF. The CDR3, as DNA: TGTGCCAGCTCACAGGGACAGGGGACGGGTCAGCCCCAGCATTTT.

The V and J genes are TRBV4-2 and TRBJ2-3; 9 bases match TRBD2. V dropped 3 bases and J dropped 0; count of bases not matched to a gene: 4. The CDR3 has 16 residues. CDR1 is LGHNA, CDR2 YNFKEQ, per germline. CDR3 DNA sequence: TGTGCCAGCAGCCACCTAGCGGGAAAAAGCACAGATACGCAGTATTTT. Its protein is CASSHLAGKSTDTQYF.